A single T cell receptor beta chain is shown here with its context. What it binds is not known. Clones were sequenced by immunoSEQ multiplex PCR, and TCRdb holds only the in-frame ones, with some missing. This repertoire shows under 15,000 clones, roughly three quarters found once; its top ten account for 13% to 15%. The data belong to a study of somatic mutations in cytotoxic T cells in rheumatoid arthritis. Findings and caveats of the study: A significant difference in CD8+ T-cell clonality was not found between rheumatoid arthritis patients and age-matched healthy controls.

Per the germline V gene, CDR1 is LGHNA and CDR2 is YNFKEQ. The CDR3 length is 17 residues. Trimming pared 0 bases from V and 2 bases from J, leaving 17 bases between. Among the healthy controls, all of them blood donors, the median age was about 50 years (range roughly 20-75) and more than 50% were female. The receptor comes from a man in his forties or fifties in good health. J is TRBJ2-7 and V is TRBV4-2, with unresolved D. Sequencing used CD8+ T cells sorted from blood. CDR3 bases: TGTGCCAGCAGCCAAGAGTCCCCGGCAGCTGCGACCTACGAGCAGTACTTC. It is translated as CASSQESPAAATYEQYF.